This passage covers 5 T cell receptor beta chains from one sample sequenced in a study of CD8 T cells in Susac syndrome. RNA was extracted with the RNeasy kit, and a quantity of about 0.5 to 1 ug was reverse transcribed using random hexamers. TCRdb recomputed calls from the immunoSEQ multiplex PCR reads with MiXCR, one row per CDR3 protein. The data show around 300,000 distinct CDR3 sequences, with 92% seen just once and roughly 0.07% held by the top ten. Source material: CD4+ T cells from PBMCs. The receptors here all came from a human donor with multiple sclerosis.

This chain joins TRBV29-1 and TRBJ2-3; the D call may be TRBD1 or TRBD2 (5 bases each). The length of the CDR3 is 12 residues. CDR1 and CDR2 from the germline V gene are SQVTM and ANQGSEA. Trimming left V 6 bases short and J 6 bases short, with 13 bases between. This CDR3 reads CSVRDLGDTQYF. The DNA for the CDR3 is TGCAGCGTCCGGGACCTCGGGGATACGCAGTATTTT.

Details on this clonotype: One end of the junction is discordant with germline, which a read error may explain. The genes are TRBV6-1 and TRBJ1-1; D unclear. Germline CDR1 reads MNHNS; CDR2 reads SASEGT. The CDR3 runs 13 residues. This chain's CDR3 is CASSDRTLPDAFF. CDR3 DNA: TGTGCCAGCAGTGACCGCACCCTGCCTGACGCTTTCTTT.

V usage is TRBV30 and J usage is TRBJ1-5; D unresolved. Germline CDR1 is GTSNPN and CDR2 is SVGIG (reference sequence). The ends were cut back, 1 base at V and 4 bases at J, with 11 bases in the middle. The CDR3 is made up of 14 amino acids. CDR3: CAWSELTGNQPQHF. The DNA of the CDR3 is TGTGCCTGGAGTGAACTGACGGGAAATCAGCCCCAGCATTTT.

The rearrangement joins TRBV23-1 to TRBJ2-3; no definite D call. TRBV23-1 is annotated as an ORF whose role is uncertain. V gave up 0 bases and J gave up 7 bases, with 11 bases separating them. The CDR3 is made up of 14 amino acids. The CDR3 loop reads CASSQSSPTHTQYF. CDR3 sequence (DNA): TGCGCCAGCAGTCAATCAAGTCCCACGCATACGCAGTATTTT.

This clonotype occurred once. The CDR3 coding sequence is TGCAGCGTCCCTACGGGTCCCACTAGGTCTGGGGCCAACGTCCTGACTTTC. Encoded protein: CSVPTGPTRSGANVLTF. The V call is TRBV29-1, the J call TRBJ2-6, with D maybe TRBD2 (5 bases). The V and J ends lost 6 bases and 1 base respectively, with 19 bases between them. This CDR3 has 17 amino acids. Germline lookup yields CDR1 SQVTM and CDR2 ANQGSEA.